This entry concerns a single TCR beta chain. Trimming pared 0 bases from V and 11 bases from J, leaving 16 bases between. Germline V lookup: CDR1 LNHNV, CDR2 YYDKDF (reference sequence). The CDR3 is 14 amino acids. This sample is part of a study of blood T cell repertoires in COVID-19. Study as a whole: Whether acute or convalescent, the COVID-19 samples came from the United States, Italy and Spain.

TCRdb keeps only in-frame clones here, not all; method: immunoSEQ multiplex PCR. Of around 60,000 clones listed, approximately 88% were seen once; the top ten hold around 3.5%. The sequenced sample was peripheral blood. The chain joins TRBV15 to TRBJ2-5, with D possibly being TRBD1 (6 bases). The receptor's source is a man in his fifties or sixties with active COVID-19. The CDR3 nucleotides are TGTGCCACCAGCAGAGATATGGGCAGGGGTGGACAGTACTTC. This codes for CATSRDMGRGGQYF.